What follows is one T cell receptor beta chain and its context. Method: immunoSEQ multiplex PCR; TCRdb's copy keeps in-frame clones and lacks some. The sample contains over 150,000 clones, 82% of which appear only once. This CDR3 has 12 amino acids. The germline V gene has CDR1 SGHRS and CDR2 YFSETQ. Deletions cut 5 bases from V and 2 bases from J, with 6 bases between. The data were taken from a study of blood T cell repertoires in COVID-19. Study background: T cells, B-cell-depleted T cells, or PBMCs supplied cDNA or gDNA.

Sequencing was carried out using peripheral blood. The receptor was isolated from an elderly woman with active or convalescent COVID-19. This sequence joins TRBV5-1 and TRBJ2-3; D uncertain. CDR3 nucleotides: TGCGCCAGCAGTCTTAACACAGATACGCAGTATTTT. Encoded protein: CASSLNTDTQYF. Together with reference TRBV5-1 and TRBJ2-3, the CDR3 gives the full variable domain: KAGVTQTPRYLIKTRGQQVTLSCSPISGHRSVSWYQQTPGQGLQFLFEYFSETQRNKGNFPGRFSGRQFSNSRSEMNVSTLELGDSALYLCASSLNTDTQYFGPGTRLTVL.